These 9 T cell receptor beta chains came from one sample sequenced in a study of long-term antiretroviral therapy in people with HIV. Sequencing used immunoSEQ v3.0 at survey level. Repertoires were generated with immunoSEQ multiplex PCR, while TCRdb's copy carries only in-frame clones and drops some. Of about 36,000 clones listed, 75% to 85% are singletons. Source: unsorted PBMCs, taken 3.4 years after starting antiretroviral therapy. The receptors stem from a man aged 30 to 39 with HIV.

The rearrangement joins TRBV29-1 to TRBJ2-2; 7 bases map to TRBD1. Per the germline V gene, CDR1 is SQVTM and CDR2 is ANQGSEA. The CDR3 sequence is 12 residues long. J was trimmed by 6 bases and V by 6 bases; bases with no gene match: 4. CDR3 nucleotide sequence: TGCAGCGTAGGGGGCGCATCCGGGGAGCTGTTTTTT. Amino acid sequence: CSVGGASGELFF.

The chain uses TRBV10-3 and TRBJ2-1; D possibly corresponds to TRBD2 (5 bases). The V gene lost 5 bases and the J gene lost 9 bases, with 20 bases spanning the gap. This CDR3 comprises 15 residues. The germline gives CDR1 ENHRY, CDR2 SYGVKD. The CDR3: CAISQVEDLRGEQFF. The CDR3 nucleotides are TGTGCCATCAGTCAGGTGGAGGATCTCCGGGGTGAGCAGTTCTTC.

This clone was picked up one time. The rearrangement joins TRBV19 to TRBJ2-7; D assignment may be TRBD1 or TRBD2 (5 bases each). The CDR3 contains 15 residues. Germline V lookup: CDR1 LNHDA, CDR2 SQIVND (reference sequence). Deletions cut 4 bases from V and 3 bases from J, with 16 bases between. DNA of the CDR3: TGTGCCAGTAGTAACCGCCCGGGACGGCTCTACGAGCAGTACTTC. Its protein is CASSNRPGRLYEQYF.

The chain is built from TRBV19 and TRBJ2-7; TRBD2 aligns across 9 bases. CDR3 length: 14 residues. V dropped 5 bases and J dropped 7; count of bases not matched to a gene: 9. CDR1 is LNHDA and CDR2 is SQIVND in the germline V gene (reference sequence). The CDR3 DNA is TGTGCCAGTAGTCCCCTTGCGGGGGGGACTGAGCAGTACTTC. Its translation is CASSPLAGGTEQYF.

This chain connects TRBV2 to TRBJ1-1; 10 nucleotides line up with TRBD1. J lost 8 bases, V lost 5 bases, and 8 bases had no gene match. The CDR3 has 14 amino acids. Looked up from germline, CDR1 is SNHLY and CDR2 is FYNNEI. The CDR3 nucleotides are TGTGCCAGCAGTCCGGGACAGGGGTGGTTGGAAGCTTTCTTT. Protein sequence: CASSPGQGWLEAFF.

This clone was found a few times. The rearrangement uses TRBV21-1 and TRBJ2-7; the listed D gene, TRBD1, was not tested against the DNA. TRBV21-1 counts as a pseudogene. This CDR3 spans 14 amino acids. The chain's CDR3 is CASRRDRGLYEQYF. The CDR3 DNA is TGTGCCAGCAGGCGGGACAGGGGGCTCTACGAGCAGTACTTC.

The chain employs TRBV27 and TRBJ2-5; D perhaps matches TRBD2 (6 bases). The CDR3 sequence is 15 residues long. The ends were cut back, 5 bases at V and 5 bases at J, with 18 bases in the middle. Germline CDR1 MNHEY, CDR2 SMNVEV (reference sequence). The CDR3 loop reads CASSNTAGGWETQYF. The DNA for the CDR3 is TGTGCCAGCAGTAACACAGCTGGAGGGTGGGAGACCCAGTACTTC.

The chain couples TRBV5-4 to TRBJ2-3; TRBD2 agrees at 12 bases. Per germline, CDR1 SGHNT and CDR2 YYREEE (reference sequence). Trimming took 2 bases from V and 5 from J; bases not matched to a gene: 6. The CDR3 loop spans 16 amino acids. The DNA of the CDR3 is TGTGCCAGCAGCTTCGGACTAGCGGGAAAGAGAGATACGCAGTATTTT. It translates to CASSFGLAGKRDTQYF.

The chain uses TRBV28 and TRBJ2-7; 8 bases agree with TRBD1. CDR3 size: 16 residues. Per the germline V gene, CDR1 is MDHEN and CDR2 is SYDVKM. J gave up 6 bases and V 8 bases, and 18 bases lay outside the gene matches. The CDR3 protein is CASGTGTGDPRREQYF. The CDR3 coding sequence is TGTGCCAGCGGGACCGGGACAGGAGACCCTCGGCGCGAGCAGTACTTC.